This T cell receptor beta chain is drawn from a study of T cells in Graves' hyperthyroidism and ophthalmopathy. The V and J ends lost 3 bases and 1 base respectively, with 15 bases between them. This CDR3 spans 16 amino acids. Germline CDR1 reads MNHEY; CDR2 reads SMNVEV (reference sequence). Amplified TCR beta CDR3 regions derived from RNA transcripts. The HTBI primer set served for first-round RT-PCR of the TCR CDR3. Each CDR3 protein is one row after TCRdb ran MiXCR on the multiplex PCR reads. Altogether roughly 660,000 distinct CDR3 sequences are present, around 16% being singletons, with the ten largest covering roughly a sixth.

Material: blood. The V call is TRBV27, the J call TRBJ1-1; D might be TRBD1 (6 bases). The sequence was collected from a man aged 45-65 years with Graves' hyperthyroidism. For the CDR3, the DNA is TGTGCCAGCAGTTTTGGCAGTAGGGGGACGAACACTGAAGCTTTCTTT. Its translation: CASSFGSRGTNTEAFF.